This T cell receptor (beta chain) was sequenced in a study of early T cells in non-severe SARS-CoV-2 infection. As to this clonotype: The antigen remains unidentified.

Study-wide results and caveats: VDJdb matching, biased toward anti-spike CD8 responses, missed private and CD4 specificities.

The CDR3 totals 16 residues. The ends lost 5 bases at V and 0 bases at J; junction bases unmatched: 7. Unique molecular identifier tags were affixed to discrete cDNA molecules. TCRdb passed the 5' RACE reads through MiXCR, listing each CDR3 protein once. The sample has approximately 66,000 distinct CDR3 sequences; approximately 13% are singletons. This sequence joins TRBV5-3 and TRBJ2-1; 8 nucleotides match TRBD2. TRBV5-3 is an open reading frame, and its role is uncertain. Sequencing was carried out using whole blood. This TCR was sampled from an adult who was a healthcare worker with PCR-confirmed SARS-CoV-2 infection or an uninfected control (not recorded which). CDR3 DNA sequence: TGTGCCAGAAGAAATTCGAGCGGGAGCTCCTACAATGAGCAGTTCTTC. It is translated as CARRNSSGSSYNEQFF.